Listed here are 3 T cell receptor beta chains from one sample, sequenced in a study of blood T cell repertoires in COVID-19. Sequencing was performed with immunoSEQ multiplex PCR; in TCRdb, only in-frame clones are kept and a portion is missing. The sample records tens of thousands of clones, approximately 89% being singletons. Source material: peripheral blood. These receptor sequences come from a human donor with acute or convalescent COVID-19. The donor label of this sample is uncertain.

V is TRBV7-9 and J is TRBJ1-2; unclear D gene. The V and J ends lost 4 bases and 8 bases respectively, with 17 bases between them. The CDR3 totals 14 residues. Germline V CDR1 and CDR2: SEHNR, FQNEAQ (reference sequence). The CDR3, as DNA: TGTGCCAGCAGCTCCCCTTTAGCGCCCCACGGCTACACCTTC. Translating it yields CASSSPLAPHGYTF.

This chain uses TRBV19 with TRBJ1-2; possible D gene TRBD1, 5 bases. Germline V CDR1 and CDR2: LNHDA, SQIVND (reference sequence). V lost 3 bases and J 1 base, leaving 15 bases between the germline ends. The CDR3 is 16 residues long. The DNA for the CDR3 is TGTGCCAGTAGTATGAGGTCAGGGAGGCTTAACTATGGCTACACCTTC. Residues: CASSMRSGRLNYGYTF. Drawing the rest from reference TRBV19 and TRBJ1-2, the complete variable domain is DGGITQSPKYLFRKEGQNVTLSCEQNLNHDAMYWYRQDPGQGLRLIYYSQIVNDFQKGDIAEGYSVSREKKESFPLTVTSAQKNPTAFYLCASSMRSGRLNYGYTFGSGTRLTVV.

V gene TRBV9 combines with J gene TRBJ1-3; D is uncertain. CDR1 and CDR2 from the germline V gene are SGDLS and YYNGEE. This CDR3 comprises 17 residues. Trimming removed 4 bases from V and 2 bases from J, with 19 bases in between. Written as DNA, the CDR3 is TGTGCCAGCAGCCCCATCCCGCCTTCTATCGCTGGAAACACCATATATTTT. As protein: CASSPIPPSIAGNTIYF.